This T cell receptor (beta chain) stems from a study of blood T cell repertoires in COVID-19. The overall study: Material from acute and convalescent COVID-19 was sourced from the United States, Italy and Spain. Nucleic acid was either cDNA or gDNA, and it came from T cells, B-cell-depleted T cells, or PBMCs.

Authors' methods: The authors estimated nucleated cell counts from reference gene primer amplification. This table comes from immunoSEQ multiplex PCR, and its TCRdb copy is limited to in-frame clones, with some not included. The DNA was the basis for D and trimming; V, J and clone size are from that table. The data show approximately 300,000 clones, 85% to 90% seen once. This CDR3 contains 12 residues. Germline V gene sequence: CDR1 ENHRY, CDR2 SYGVKD. The J segment lost 8 bases and the V segment lost 11 bases, leaving 10 bases of the junction unmatched. The clonotype comes from a woman in her fifties or sixties with COVID-19, enrolled during active disease. Sequencing was performed on peripheral blood. V and J are TRBV10-3 and TRBJ1-1; 8 bases are shared with TRBD1. CDR3 sequence (DNA): TGTGCCTCCGATGGGGGGACAGGAGAAGCTTTCTTT. Amino acids: CASDGGTGEAFF.